A single sample gave rise to the 13 T cell receptor beta chains below, sequenced in a study of cytomegalovirus exposure and HLA in healthy donors. PCR was performed using 60 Vbeta and 13 Jbeta primers. Clones were read by immunoSEQ multiplex PCR, and TCRdb kept only the in-frame ones, dropping some. The data show about 160,000 clones, just under 80% seen once. Sequencing was performed on PBMCs. Every receptor here comes from a woman aged 50 to 60 in good health and CMV-seronegative.

J is TRBJ2-1 and V is TRBV6-6; 9 bases line up with TRBD1. Germline lookup yields CDR1 MNHNY and CDR2 SVGAGI (reference sequence). This CDR3 has 16 amino acids. Losses at the gene ends were 2 bases for V and 7 bases for J; bases not matched to a gene: 9. The CDR3 bases are TGTGCCAGCAGTTACGCTCCGGGACAGGGTCAGAATGAGCAGTTCTTC. Residues: CASSYAPGQGQNEQFF.

V is TRBV7-9 and J is TRBJ2-2, with D maybe TRBD1 (6 bases). In germline, CDR1 is SEHNR, CDR2 FQNEAQ (reference sequence). V was shortened by 2 bases and J by 4 bases, with 11 bases between the two germline ends. The CDR3 runs to 15 residues. The CDR3 DNA reads as TGTGCCAGCAGCTTACCAGGGGCATCCACCGGGGAGCTGTTTTTT. The encoded protein is CASSLPGASTGELFF.

The rearrangement joins TRBV5-1 to TRBJ2-5; 9 nucleotides agree with TRBD2. Trimming cost V 5 bases and J 4 bases; bases outside gene matches: 6. The CDR3 loop spans 14 amino acids. Germline-derived CDR1 and CDR2 are SGHRS and YFSETQ. The CDR3 sequence is CASRPRTSVETQYF. The CDR3 DNA sequence: TGCGCCAGCAGGCCTCGGACTAGCGTAGAGACCCAGTACTTC.

V gene TRBV4-3 combines with J gene TRBJ1-6; D is unclear. CDR3 length equals 13 residues. Germline CDR1 reads LGHNA; CDR2 reads YSLEER. Trimming shortened V by 8 bases and J by 8 bases, and 13 bases separated the two germline ends. The CDR3 here is CASRGVDDSPLHF. In DNA form, the CDR3 reads TGCGCCAGCCGGGGAGTTGATGATTCACCCCTCCACTTT.

This clone was counted once. The chain joins TRBV7-2 to TRBJ2-3; D gene unclear. V lost 1 base and J lost 0, with 5 bases in between. This CDR3 contains 14 residues. CDR1 and CDR2 (germline): SGHTA, FQGNSA. The CDR3 reads CASSLVASTDTQYF. The CDR3 bases are TGTGCCAGCAGCTTAGTAGCCAGCACAGATACGCAGTATTTT.

This clone was counted a few times. DNA for the CDR3: TGTGCCAGCAGCCAGACGACTAGCGGACTCTCCTACGAGCAGTACTTC. Protein product: CASSQTTSGLSYEQYF. V usage is TRBV7-8 and J usage is TRBJ2-7; 9 bases are a match to TRBD2. V shed 5 bases, J shed 0 bases, and the junction held 8 bases outside the gene matches. The CDR3 sequence is 16 residues long. CDR1 and CDR2 (germline): SGHVS, FQNEAQ.

The chain carries TRBV5-1 and TRBJ1-6; D possibly corresponds to TRBD1 (5 bases). V dropped 6 bases and J dropped 6 bases, with 19 bases sitting between them. This CDR3 spans 16 amino acids. Germline V gene data show CDR1 as SGHRS and CDR2 as YFSETQ. In DNA form, the CDR3 reads TGCGCCAGCAAAGAAGGGGCAGGGTGGGGTAATTCACCCCTCCACTTT. Translation gives CASKEGAGWGNSPLHF.

The genes are TRBV28 and TRBJ2-7, with 10 bases identical to TRBD2. The ends lost 5 bases at V and 2 bases at J; junction bases unmatched: 3. The CDR3 sequence is 14 residues long. The germline V gene has CDR1 MDHEN and CDR2 SYDVKM. CDR3 in DNA: TGTGCCAGCAGTGTACTAGCGGGACCCTACGAGCAGTACTTC. This codes for CASSVLAGPYEQYF.

The chain has TRBV6-5 and TRBJ1-4, with a possible D match to TRBD1 (6 bases). The CDR3 covers 14 residues. Between the trimmed V and J ends, which lost 6 bases and 4 bases, there was a span of 12 bases. The germline V gene has CDR1 MNHEY and CDR2 SVGAGI. The CDR3 sequence is CASSRDRLNEKLFF. The CDR3 DNA is TGTGCCAGCAGCCGCGACAGGCTTAATGAAAAACTGTTTTTT.

The chain combines TRBV7-2 with TRBJ2-3; TRBD2 matches 11 bases. CDR1 and CDR2 from the germline V gene are SGHTA and FQGNSA. This CDR3 is built from 15 residues. V lost 3 bases and J lost 5; bases outside the gene matches: 4. The CDR3 DNA reads TGTGCCAGCAGCTTTACTAGCGGGGGATTAGATACGCAGTATTTT. Translating it yields CASSFTSGGLDTQYF.

V and J are TRBV5-4 and TRBJ2-7; 7 bases agree with TRBD1. V was clipped by 2 bases and J by 2 bases; unmatched bases: 4. The CDR3 spans 14 residues. From germline, CDR1 is SGHNT and CDR2 YYREEE (reference sequence). CDR3 bases: TGTGCCAGCAGCTTTAATCAGGGGGCCTACGAGCAGTACTTC. It encodes CASSFNQGAYEQYF.

The gene calls are TRBV29-1 and TRBJ1-2, with 8 nucleotides matching TRBD1. The CDR3 covers 13 residues. Germline-derived CDR1 and CDR2 are SQVTM and ANQGSEA. Trimming removed 2 bases from V and 2 bases from J; junction bases left unmatched: 1. CDR3 bases: TGCAGCGTTGAACAGGGGGCGAACTATGGCTACACCTTC. Residues: CSVEQGANYGYTF.

The gene calls are TRBV6-5 and TRBJ2-2; the match to TRBD1 covers 7 bases. Germline CDR1 MNHEY, CDR2 SVGAGI. The length of the CDR3 is 14 residues. Trimming at V came to 7 bases and at J to 4 bases, leaving 6 bases not matched to a gene. In DNA, the CDR3 is TGTGCCAGCACCACTAACAGGGGCACCGGGGAGCTGTTTTTT. It translates to CASTTNRGTGELFF.